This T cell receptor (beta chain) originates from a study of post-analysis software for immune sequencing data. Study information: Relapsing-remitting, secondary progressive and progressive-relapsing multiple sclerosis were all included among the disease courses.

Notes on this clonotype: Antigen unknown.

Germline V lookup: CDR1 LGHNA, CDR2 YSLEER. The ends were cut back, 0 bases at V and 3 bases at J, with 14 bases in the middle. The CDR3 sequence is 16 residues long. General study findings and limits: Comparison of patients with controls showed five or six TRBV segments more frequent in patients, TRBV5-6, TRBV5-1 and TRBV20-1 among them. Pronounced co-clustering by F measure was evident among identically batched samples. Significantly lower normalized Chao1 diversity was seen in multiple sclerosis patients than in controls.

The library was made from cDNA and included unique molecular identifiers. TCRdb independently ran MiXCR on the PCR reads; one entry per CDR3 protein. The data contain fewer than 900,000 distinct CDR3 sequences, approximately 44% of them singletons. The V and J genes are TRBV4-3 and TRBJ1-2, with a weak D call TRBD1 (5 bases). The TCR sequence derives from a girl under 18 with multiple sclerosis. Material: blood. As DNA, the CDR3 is TGCGCCAGCAGCCAAGAGGGGCGACACGAGGACTATGGCTACACCTTC. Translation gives CASSQEGRHEDYGYTF.